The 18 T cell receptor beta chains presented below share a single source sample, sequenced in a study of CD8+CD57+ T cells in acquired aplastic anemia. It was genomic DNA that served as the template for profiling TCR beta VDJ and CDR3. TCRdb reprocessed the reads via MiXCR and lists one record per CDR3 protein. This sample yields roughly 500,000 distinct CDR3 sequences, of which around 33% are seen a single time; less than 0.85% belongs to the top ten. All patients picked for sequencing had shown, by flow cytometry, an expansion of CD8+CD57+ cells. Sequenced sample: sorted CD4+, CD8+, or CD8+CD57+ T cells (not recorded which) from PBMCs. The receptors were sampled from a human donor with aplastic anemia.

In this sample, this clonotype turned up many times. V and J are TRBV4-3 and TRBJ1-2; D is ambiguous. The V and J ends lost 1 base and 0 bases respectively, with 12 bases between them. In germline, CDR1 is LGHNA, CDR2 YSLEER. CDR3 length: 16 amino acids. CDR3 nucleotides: TGCGCCAGCAGCCAAGTTGAGGGATTGGCTAACTATGGCTACACCTTC. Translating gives CASSQVEGLANYGYTF.

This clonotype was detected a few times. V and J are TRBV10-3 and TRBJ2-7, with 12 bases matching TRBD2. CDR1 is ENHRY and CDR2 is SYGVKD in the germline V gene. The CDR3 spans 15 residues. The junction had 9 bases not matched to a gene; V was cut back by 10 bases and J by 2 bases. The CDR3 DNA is TGTGCCACCGGGCGCCTAGCGGGGGGGCCCTACGAGCAGTACTTC. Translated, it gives CATGRLAGGPYEQYF.

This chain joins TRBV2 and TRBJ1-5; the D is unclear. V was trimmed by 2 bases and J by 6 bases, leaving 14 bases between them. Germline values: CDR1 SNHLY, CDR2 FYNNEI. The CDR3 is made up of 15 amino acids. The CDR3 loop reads CASSETTVLGQPQHF. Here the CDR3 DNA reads TGTGCCAGCAGTGAAACGACGGTCTTGGGTCAGCCCCAGCATTTT.

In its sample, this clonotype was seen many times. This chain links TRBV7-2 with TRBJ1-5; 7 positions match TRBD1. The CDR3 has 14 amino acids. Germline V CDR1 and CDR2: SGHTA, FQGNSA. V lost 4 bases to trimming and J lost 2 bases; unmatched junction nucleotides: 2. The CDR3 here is CASSSTGGNQPQHF. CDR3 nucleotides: TGTGCCAGCAGCTCCACAGGGGGCAATCAGCCCCAGCATTTT.

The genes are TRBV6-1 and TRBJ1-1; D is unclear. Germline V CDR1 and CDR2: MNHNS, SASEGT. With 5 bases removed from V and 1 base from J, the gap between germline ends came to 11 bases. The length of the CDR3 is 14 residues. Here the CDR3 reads CASSKYTGNTEAFF. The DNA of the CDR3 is TGTGCCAGCAGTAAATACACGGGGAACACTGAAGCTTTCTTT.

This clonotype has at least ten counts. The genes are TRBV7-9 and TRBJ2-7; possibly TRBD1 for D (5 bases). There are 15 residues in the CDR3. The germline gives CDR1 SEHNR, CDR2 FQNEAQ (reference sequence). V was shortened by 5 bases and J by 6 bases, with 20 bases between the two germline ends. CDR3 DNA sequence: TGTGCCAGCAGCAACCCCAGGGTGACCTCGGGCGAGCAGTACTTC. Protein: CASSNPRVTSGEQYF.

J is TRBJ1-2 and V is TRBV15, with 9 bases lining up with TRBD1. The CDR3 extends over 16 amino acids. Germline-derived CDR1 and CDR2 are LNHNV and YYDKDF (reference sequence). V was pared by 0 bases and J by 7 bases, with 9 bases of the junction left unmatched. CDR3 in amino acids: CATSRDGRQGVSGYTF. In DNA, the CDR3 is TGTGCCACCAGCAGAGATGGAAGACAGGGGGTGAGTGGCTACACCTTC. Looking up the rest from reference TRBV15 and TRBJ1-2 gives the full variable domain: DAMVIQNPRYQVTQFGKPVTLSCSQTLNHNVMYWYQQKSSQAPKLLFHYYDKDFNNEADTPDNFQSRRPNTSFCFLDIRSPGLGDTAMYLCATSRDGRQGVSGYTFGSGTRLTVV.

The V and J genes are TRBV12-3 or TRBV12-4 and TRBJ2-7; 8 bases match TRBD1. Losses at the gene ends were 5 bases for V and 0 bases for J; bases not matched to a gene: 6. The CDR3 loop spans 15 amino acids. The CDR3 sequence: CASSPHRGSSYEQYF. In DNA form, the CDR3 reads TGTGCCAGCAGTCCCCACAGGGGGAGCTCCTACGAGCAGTACTTC.

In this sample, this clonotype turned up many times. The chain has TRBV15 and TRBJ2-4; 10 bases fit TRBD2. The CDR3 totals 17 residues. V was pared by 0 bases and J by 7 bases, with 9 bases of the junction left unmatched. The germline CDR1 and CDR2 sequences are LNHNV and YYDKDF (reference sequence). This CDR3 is CATSREQREGLWNIQYF. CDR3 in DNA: TGTGCCACCAGCAGAGAACAGCGGGAGGGCCTATGGAACATTCAGTACTTC.

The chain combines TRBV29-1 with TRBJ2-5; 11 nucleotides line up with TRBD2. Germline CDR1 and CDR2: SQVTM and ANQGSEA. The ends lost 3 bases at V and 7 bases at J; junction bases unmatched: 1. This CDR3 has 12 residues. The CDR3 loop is CSVEGTSGTQYF. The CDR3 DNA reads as TGCAGCGTTGAGGGGACTAGCGGGACCCAGTACTTC.

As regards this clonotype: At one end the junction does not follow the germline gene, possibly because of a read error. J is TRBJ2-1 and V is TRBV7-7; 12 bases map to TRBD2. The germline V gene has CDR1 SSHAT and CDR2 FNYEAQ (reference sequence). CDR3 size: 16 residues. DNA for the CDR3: TGTGCTAGCAGTTTAAATGGACTAGCGGGGAACGATGAGCAGTTCTTC. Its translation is CASSLNGLAGNDEQFF.

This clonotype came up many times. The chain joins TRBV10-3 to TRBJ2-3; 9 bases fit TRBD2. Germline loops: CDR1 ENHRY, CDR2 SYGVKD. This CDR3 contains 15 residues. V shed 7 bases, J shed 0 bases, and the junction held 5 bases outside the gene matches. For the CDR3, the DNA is TGTGCCATCACCTCCGGGACTAGCAGCACAGATACGCAGTATTTT. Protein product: CAITSGTSSTDTQYF.

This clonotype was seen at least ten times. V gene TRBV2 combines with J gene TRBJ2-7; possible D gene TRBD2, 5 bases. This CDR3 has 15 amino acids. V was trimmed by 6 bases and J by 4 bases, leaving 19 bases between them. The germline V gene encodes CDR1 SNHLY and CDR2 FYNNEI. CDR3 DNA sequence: TGTGCCAGCAGCCTAGGAGGAGTAGCTAGGTACGAGCAGTACTTC. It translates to CASSLGGVARYEQYF.

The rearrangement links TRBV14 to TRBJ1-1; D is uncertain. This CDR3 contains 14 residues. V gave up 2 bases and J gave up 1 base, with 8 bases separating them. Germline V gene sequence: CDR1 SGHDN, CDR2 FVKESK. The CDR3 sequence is CASSQQWRNTEAFF. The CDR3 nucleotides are TGTGCCAGCAGCCAACAGTGGCGGAACACTGAAGCTTTCTTT.

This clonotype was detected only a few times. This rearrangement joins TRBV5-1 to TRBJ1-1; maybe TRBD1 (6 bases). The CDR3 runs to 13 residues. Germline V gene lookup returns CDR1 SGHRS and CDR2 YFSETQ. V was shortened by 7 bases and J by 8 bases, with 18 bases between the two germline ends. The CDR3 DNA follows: TGCGCCAGCTCCCTCCAGACAGGCCTAGAAGCTTTCTTT. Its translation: CASSLQTGLEAFF.

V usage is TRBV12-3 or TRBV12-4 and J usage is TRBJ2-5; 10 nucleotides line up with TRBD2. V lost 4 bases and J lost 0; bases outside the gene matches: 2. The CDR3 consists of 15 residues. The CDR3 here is CASSSGLAHQETQYF. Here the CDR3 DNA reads TGTGCCAGCAGTTCGGGACTAGCGCACCAAGAGACCCAGTACTTC.

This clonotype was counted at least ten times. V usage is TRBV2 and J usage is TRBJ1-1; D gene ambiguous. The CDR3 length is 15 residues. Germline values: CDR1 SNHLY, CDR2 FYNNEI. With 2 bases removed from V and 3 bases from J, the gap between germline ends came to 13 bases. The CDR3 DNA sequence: TGTGCCAGCAGTGAAATGGGCCAGCTCGACACTGAAGCTTTCTTT. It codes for CASSEMGQLDTEAFF.

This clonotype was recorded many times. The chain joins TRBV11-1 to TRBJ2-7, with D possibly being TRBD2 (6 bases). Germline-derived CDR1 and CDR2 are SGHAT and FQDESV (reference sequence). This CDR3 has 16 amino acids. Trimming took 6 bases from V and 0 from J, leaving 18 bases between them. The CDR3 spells CASSLGGPGTSYEQYF. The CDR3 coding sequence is TGTGCCAGCAGTCTAGGAGGGCCCGGTACCTCCTACGAGCAGTACTTC.